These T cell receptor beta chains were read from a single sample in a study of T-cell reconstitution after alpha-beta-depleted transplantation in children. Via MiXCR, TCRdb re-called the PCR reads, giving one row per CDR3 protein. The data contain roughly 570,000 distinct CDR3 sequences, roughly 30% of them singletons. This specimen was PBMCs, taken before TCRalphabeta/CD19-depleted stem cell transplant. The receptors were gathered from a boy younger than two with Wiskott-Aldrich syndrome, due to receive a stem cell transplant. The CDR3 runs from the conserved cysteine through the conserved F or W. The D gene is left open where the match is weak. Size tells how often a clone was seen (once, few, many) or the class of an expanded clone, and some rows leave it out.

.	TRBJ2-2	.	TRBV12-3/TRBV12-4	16	TGTGCCAGCAGCCGAACACGGATCTTAAACACCGGGGAGCTGTTTTTT	CASSRTRILNTGELFF
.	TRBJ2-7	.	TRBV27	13	TGTGCCAGCAGTTTAGTACGGAGGGGCGAGCAGTACTTC	CASSLVRRGEQYF
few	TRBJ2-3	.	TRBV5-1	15	TGCGCCAGCAGCCCTGTGGGGGCGCGATCCGATACGCAGTATTTT	CASSPVGARSDTQYF
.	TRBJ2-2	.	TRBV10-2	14	TGCGCCAGCAGTGAGTCGCTGGACACCGGGGAGCTGTTTTTT	CASSESLDTGELFF
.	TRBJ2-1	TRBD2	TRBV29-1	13	TGCAGCGAAACTAGCGATAGCTACAATGAGCAGTTCTTC	CSETSDSYNEQFF
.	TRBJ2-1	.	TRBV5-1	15	TGCGCCAGCAGCTTGGTGGCGGGACATATCAATGAGCAGTTCTTC	CASSLVAGHINEQFF
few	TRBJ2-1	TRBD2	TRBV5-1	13	TGCGCCAGCCGACTAGCGGACAACAATGAGCAGTTCTTC	CASRLADNNEQFF
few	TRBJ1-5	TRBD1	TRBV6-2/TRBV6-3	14	TGTGCCAGCAGTCGGGACAGGACCAATCAGCCCCAGCATTTT	CASSRDRTNQPQHF
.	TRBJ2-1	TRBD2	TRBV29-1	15	TGCAGCGCCTCCCTCCGACTAGCGGTTTACAATGAGCAGTTCTTC	CSASLRLAVYNEQFF
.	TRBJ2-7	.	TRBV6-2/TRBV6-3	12	TGTGCCAGCAGCTACGTAATCTACGAGCAGTACTTC	CASSYVIYEQYF
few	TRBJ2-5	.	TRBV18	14	TGTGCCAGCTCACTCGGACCTAATCAAGAGACCCAGTACTTC	CASSLGPNQETQYF
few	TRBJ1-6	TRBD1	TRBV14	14	TGTGCCAGCAGCCAAGTCCACAGGGGTTCACCCCTCCACTTT	CASSQVHRGSPLHF
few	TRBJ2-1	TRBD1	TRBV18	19	TGTGCCAGCTCACCCCGGGACAGGGGTTATACGGAGAAGTACAATGAGCAGTTCTTC	CASSPRDRGYTEKYNEQFF
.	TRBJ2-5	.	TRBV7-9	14	TGTGCCAGCAGCAGACTAAACCACCAAGAGACCCAGTACTTC	CASSRLNHQETQYF
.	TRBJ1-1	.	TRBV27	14	TGTGCCAGCAGTTGGTCACAGGGTACTGCTGAAGCTTTCTTT	CASSWSQGTAEAFF
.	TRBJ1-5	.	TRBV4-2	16	TGTGCCAGCAGCCAAGATGTAGGACAGAGCAATCAGCCCCAGCATTTT	CASSQDVGQSNQPQHF
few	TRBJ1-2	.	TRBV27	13	TGTGCCAGCAGTTCCCGGACAGTTGATGGCTACACCTTC	CASSSRTVDGYTF
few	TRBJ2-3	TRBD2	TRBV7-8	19	TGTGCCAGCAGCTTAGCAATGGGACTAGCGGGAACCTTCACAGATACGCAGTATTTT	CASSLAMGLAGTFTDTQYF
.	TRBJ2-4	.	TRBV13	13	TGTGCCAGCGGAAACGGGAGTGAAAACATTCAGTACTTC	CASGNGSENIQYF
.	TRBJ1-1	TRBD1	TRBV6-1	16	TGTGCCAGCAGGCAAAGACAGGGGGTAATGAACACTGAAGCTTTCTTT	CASRQRQGVMNTEAFF
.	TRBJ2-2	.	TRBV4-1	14	TGCGCCAGCGGGGAAGGCGGAACCACCGGGGAGCTGTTTTTT	CASGEGGTTGELFF
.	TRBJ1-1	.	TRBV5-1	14	TGCGCCAGCAGGTCTACAGGGCGGGACACTGAAGCTTTCTTT	CASRSTGRDTEAFF
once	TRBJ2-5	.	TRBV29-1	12	TGCAGCGTTGAAGACCGGCGGGAGACCCAGTACTTC	CSVEDRRETQYF
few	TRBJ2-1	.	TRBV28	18	TGTGCCAGCAGTTTGTTTCCTGTCCGCGTGAGCTCCTACAATGAGCAGTTCTTC	CASSLFPVRVSSYNEQFF
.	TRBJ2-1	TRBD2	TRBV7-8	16	TGTGCCAGCAGCCAAGAAGCGGGAGTTCTCGACAATGAGCAGTTCTTC	CASSQEAGVLDNEQFF
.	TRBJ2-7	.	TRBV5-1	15	TGCGCCAGCAGCCCTTGGACAGAGCCCCGTTACGAGCAGTACTTC	CASSPWTEPRYEQYF
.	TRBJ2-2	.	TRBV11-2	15	TGTGCCAGCAGCTTAGAACTAGCGAACACCGGGGAGCTGTTTTTT	CASSLELANTGELFF
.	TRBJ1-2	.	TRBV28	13	TGTGCCAGCAGTTCCGAGACTCCTTATGGCTACACCTTC	CASSSETPYGYTF
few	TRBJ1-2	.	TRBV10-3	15	TGTGCCATCAGTGATTCGGGGCGGGAGGTTATACGGTACACCTTC	CAISDSGREVIRYTF
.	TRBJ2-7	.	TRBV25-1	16	TGTGCCAGCAGTGAATGGAGGGGAACGCTTAACTACGAGCAGTACTTC	CASSEWRGTLNYEQYF
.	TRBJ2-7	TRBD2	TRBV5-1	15	TGCGCCAGCAGCTTGGAACAGGCCCGCGGGGGCGAGCAGTACTTC	CASSLEQARGGEQYF
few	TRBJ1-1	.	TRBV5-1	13	TGCGCCAGCAGCTTCCGACACAACACTGAAGCTTTCTTT	CASSFRHNTEAFF
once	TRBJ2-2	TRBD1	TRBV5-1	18	TGCGCCAGCAGCTTGGAGGGGACAGGGGGCATGTACACCGGGGAGCTGTTTTTT	CASSLEGTGGMYTGELFF
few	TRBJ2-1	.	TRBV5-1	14	TGCGCCAGCAGCTTGGAACTGGGCGGCAATGAGCAGTTCTTC	CASSLELGGNEQFF
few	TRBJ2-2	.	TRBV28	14	TGTGCCAGCAGTTCGACCATGACCAACGGGGAGCTGTTTTTT	CASSSTMTNGELFF
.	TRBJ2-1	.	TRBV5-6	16	TGTGCCAGCAGCTTGGGACTTCTAGGGGGGAACAATGAGCAGTTCTTC	CASSLGLLGGNNEQFF
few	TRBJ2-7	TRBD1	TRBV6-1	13	TGTGCCAGCAGCCTGGGACAGGGGGTCGAGCAGTACTTC	CASSLGQGVEQYF
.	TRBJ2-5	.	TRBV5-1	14	TGCGCCAGCAGCACGTTAGTGCCCCAAGAGACCCAGTACTTC	CASSTLVPQETQYF
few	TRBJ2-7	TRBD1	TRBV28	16	TGTGCCAGCAGCCCAATTATCAGACAGGGGGCGCGGGAGCAGTACTTC	CASSPIIRQGAREQYF